This TCR beta chain was profiled in a study of response to subunit inactivated influenza vaccine. V shed 0 bases and J shed 8 bases, with 11 bases lying between them. Germline V gives CDR1 MGHRA, CDR2 YSYEKL. The CDR3 contains 14 residues. General observations from the study: Each seasonal flu vaccination may recruit only limited new T cells, authors suggested.

This clonotype has a handful of counts. Antigen: not known. TCRdb re-derived calls from the RT-PCR reads in MiXCR, one entry per CDR3 protein. The data hold under 950,000 distinct CDR3 sequences, with 20% to 25% observed a single time. The chain is built from TRBV4-1 and TRBJ1-5, with D perhaps matching TRBD1 (5 bases). The clonotype was recovered from a man aged 50-59 years who received an inactivated influenza vaccine. The sample was PBMCs from blood, taken more than 4 days after vaccination. The CDR3 protein is CASSQESGGEPQHF. The CDR3 DNA is TGCGCCAGCAGCCAAGAGTCGGGGGGAGAGCCCCAGCATTTT.